This TCR beta chain appears in the sequencing data of a study of blood T cell repertoires in COVID-19. Overall study: Spain, Italy and the United States supplied samples that represented acute and convalescent COVID-19. The analysed material was cDNA or gDNA that came from T cells, B-cell-depleted T cells, or PBMCs.

CDR1 and CDR2 (germline): MNHNY, SVGAGI (reference sequence). This CDR3 has 14 amino acids. V lost 2 bases, J lost 3 bases, and 7 bases lay in between. Assay: immunoSEQ multiplex PCR; the TCRdb copy retains only in-frame clones and omits some. The sample has around 140,000 clones, around nine tenths seen once. The source is a woman between 55 and 75 years old with acute or convalescent COVID-19. Input material: peripheral blood. The V gene is TRBV6-6, the J gene TRBJ1-4; D is uncertain. The CDR3 loop is CASSYGGSNEKLFF. CDR3 bases: TGTGCCAGCAGTTACGGAGGGTCTAATGAAAAACTGTTTTTT.